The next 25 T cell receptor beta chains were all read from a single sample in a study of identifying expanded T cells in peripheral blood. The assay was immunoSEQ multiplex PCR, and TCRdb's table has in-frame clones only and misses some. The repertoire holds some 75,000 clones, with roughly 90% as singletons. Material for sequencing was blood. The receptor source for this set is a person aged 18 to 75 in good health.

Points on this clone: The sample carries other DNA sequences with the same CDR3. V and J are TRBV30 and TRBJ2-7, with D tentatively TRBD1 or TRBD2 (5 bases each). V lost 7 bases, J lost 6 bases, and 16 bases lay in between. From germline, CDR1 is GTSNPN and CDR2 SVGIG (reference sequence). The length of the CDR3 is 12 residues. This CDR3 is CASGVRGGEQYF. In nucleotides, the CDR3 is TGTGCCTCCGGGGTAAGGGGTGGCGAGCAGTACTTC. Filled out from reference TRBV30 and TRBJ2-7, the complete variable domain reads SQTIHQWPATLVQPVGSPLSLECTVEGTSNPNLYWYRQAAGRGLQLLFYSVGIGQISSEVPQNLSASRPQDRQFILSSKKLLLSDSGFYLCASGVRGGEQYFGPGTRLTVT.

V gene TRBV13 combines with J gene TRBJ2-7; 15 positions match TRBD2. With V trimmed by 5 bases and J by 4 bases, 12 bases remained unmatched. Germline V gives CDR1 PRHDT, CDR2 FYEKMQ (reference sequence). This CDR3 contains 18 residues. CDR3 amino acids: CASSARAFGLAGGYEQYF. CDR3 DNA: TGTGCCAGCAGCGCCAGGGCGTTTGGACTAGCGGGAGGGTACGAGCAGTACTTC.

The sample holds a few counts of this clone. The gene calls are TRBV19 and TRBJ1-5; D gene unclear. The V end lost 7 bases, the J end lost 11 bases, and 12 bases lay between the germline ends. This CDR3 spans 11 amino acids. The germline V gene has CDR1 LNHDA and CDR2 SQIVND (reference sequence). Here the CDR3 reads CASMNPGTQHF. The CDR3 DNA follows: TGTGCCAGTATGAACCCCGGGACCCAGCATTTT.

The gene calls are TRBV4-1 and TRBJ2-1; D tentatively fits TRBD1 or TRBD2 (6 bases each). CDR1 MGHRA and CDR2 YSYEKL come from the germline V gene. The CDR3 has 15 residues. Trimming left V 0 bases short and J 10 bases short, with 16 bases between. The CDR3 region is CASSQDGGYLNEQFF. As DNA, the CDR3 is TGCGCCAGCAGCCAAGACGGGGGCTATCTGAACGAGCAGTTCTTC.

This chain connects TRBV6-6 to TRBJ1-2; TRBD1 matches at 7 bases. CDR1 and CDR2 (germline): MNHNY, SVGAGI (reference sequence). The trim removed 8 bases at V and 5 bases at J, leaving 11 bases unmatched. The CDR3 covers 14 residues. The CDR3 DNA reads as TGTGCCAGCCGGGACAGCTTCGGGGGGTATGGCTACACCTTC. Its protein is CASRDSFGGYGYTF.

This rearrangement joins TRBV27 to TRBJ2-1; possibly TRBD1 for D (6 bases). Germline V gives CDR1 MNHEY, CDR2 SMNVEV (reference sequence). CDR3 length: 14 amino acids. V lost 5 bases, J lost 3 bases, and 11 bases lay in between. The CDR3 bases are TGTGCCAGCAGTACCGGGGACATCTACAATGAGCAGTTCTTC. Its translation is CASSTGDIYNEQFF.

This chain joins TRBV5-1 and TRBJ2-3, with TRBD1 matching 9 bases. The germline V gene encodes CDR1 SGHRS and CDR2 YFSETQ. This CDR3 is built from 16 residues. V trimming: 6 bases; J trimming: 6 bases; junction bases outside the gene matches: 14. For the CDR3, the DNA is TGCGCCAGCACAATTAGACAGGGGGAGTTGAGGGATACGCAGTATTTT. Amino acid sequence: CASTIRQGELRDTQYF. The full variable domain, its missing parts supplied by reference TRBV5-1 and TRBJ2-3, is KAGVTQTPRYLIKTRGQQVTLSCSPISGHRSVSWYQQTPGQGLQFLFEYFSETQRNKGNFPGRFSGRQFSNSRSEMNVSTLELGDSALYLCASTIRQGELRDTQYFGPGTRLTVL.

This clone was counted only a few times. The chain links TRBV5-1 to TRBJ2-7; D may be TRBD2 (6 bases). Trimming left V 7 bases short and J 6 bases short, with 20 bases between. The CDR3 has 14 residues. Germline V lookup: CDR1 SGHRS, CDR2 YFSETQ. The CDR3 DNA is TGCGCCAGCCGTCGGGACTCCGAAGGCAGCGAGCAGTACTTC. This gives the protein CASRRDSEGSEQYF.

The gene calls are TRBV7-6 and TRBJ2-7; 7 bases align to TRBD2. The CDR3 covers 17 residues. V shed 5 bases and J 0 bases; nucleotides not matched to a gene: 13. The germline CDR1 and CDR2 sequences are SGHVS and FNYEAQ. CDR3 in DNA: TGTGCCAGCAGCCCCCCTGTACTAGCGCTGAGCTCCTACGAGCAGTACTTC. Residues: CASSPPVLALSSYEQYF. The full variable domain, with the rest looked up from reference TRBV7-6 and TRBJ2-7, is GAGVSQSPRYKVTKRGQDVALRCDPISGHVSLYWYRQALGQGPEFLTYFNYEAQQDKSGLPNDRFSAERPEGSISTLTIQRTEQRDSAMYRCASSPPVLALSSYEQYFGPGTRLTVT.

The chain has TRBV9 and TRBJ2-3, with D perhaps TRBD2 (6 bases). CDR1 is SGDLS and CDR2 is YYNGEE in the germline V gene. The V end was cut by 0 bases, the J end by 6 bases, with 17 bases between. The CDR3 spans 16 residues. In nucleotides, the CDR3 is TGTGCCAGCAGCGTAGAGGGCGGGGCGCCGGGGGATACGCAGTATTTT. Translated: CASSVEGGAPGDTQYF.

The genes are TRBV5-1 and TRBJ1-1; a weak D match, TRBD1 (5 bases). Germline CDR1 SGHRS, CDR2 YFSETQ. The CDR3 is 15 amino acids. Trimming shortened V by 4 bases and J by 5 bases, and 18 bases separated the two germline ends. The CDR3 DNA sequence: TGCGCCAGCAGCCCCGGGATGCGGGGACGAACTGAAGCTTTCTTT. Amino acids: CASSPGMRGRTEAFF.

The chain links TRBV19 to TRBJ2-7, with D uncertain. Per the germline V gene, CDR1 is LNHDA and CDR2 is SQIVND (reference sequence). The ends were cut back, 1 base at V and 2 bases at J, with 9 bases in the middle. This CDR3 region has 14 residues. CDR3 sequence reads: CASSIGDTTYEQYF. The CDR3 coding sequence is TGTGCCAGTAGTATAGGAGACACCACCTACGAGCAGTACTTC.

The CDR3 reads CASSFPPGGRYGYTF. In nucleotides, the CDR3 is TGTGCCAGCAGCTTCCCCCCAGGGGGTCGCTATGGCTACACCTTC. The chain carries TRBV7-6 and TRBJ1-2; TRBD1 aligns across 7 bases. Germline lookup yields CDR1 SGHVS and CDR2 FNYEAQ. V shed 3 bases, J shed 4 bases, and the junction held 8 bases outside the gene matches. CDR3 size: 15 residues.

This CDR3 reads CASSVPDRTPNTGELFF. The CDR3 DNA sequence: TGTGCCAGCAGCGTCCCCGACAGGACGCCCAACACCGGGGAGCTGTTTTTT. The chain employs TRBV9 and TRBJ2-2; D perhaps matches TRBD1 (6 bases). The CDR3 is 17 amino acids. Looked up from germline, CDR1 is SGDLS and CDR2 is YYNGEE. V lost 2 bases and J 2 bases, leaving 16 bases between the germline ends.

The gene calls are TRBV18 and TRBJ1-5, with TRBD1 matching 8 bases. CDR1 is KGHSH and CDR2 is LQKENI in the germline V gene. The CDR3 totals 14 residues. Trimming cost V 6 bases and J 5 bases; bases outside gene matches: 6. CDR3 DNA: TGTGCCAGCTCCCGAACAGGGGGTCATCAGCCCCAGCATTTT. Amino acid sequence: CASSRTGGHQPQHF.

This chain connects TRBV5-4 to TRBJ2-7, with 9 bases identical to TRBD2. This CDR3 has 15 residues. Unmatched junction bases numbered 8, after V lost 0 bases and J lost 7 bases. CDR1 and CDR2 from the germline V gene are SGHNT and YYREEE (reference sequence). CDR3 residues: CASSLVAGVRSEQYF. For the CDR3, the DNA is TGTGCCAGCAGCTTGGTAGCGGGAGTTCGTAGTGAGCAGTACTTC.

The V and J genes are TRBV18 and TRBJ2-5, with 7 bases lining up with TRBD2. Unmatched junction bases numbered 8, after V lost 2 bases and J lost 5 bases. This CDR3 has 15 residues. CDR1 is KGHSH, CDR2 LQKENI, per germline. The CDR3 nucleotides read TGTGCCAGCTCACCAGCAGCGGGATATGCGGAGACCCAGTACTTC. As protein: CASSPAAGYAETQYF.

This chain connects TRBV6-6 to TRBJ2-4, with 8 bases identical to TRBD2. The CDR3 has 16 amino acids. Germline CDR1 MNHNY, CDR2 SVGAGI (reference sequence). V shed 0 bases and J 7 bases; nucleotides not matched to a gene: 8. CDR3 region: CASSYSMGSGMNIQYF. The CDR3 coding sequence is TGTGCCAGCAGTTACTCGATGGGTAGCGGGATGAACATTCAGTACTTC.

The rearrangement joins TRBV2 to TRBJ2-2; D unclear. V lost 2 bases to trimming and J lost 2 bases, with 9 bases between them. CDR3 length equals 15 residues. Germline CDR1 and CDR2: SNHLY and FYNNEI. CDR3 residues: CASSENPSNTGELFF. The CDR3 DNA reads TGTGCCAGCAGTGAAAACCCCTCAAACACCGGGGAGCTGTTTTTT. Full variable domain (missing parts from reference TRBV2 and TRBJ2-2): EPEVTQTPSHQVTQMGQEVILRCVPISNHLYFYWYRQILGQKVEFLVSFYNNEISEKSEIFDDQFSVERPDGSNFTLKIRSTKLEDSAMYFCASSENPSNTGELFFGEGSRLTVL.

DNA of the CDR3: TGTGCCAGCAGCTTAGATGAGACCCAGTACTTC. Translated, it gives CASSLDETQYF. The chain uses TRBV7-6 and TRBJ2-5; D not certain. Trimming removed 1 base at V and 5 bases at J, with 2 bases between. This CDR3 has 11 residues. CDR1 and CDR2 from the germline V gene are SGHVS and FNYEAQ.

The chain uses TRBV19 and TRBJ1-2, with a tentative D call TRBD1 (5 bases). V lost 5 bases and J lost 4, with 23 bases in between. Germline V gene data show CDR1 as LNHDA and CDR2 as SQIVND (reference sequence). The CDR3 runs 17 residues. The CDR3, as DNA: TGTGCCAGTAGTCGATTCCAGGACACCCCTCAAGTCTATGGCTACACCTTC. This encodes CASSRFQDTPQVYGYTF.

The CDR3 sequence: CASSRFGGTETEAFF. Here the CDR3 DNA reads TGTGCCAGCAGCCGCTTCGGGGGGACGGAGACTGAAGCTTTCTTT. V is TRBV6-5 and J is TRBJ1-1; D perhaps matches TRBD1 (5 bases). In germline, CDR1 is MNHEY, CDR2 SVGAGI. Trimming shortened V by 6 bases and J by 5 bases, and 19 bases separated the two germline ends. This CDR3 region has 15 residues.

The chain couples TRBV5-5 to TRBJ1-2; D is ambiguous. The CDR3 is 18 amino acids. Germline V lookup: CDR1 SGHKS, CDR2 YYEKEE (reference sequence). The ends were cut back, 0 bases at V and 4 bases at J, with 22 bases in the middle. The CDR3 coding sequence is TGTGCCAGCAGCTTGGCCCTCTCTCTATCGGGGAAGCTCTATGGCTACACCTTC. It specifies CASSLALSLSGKLYGYTF.

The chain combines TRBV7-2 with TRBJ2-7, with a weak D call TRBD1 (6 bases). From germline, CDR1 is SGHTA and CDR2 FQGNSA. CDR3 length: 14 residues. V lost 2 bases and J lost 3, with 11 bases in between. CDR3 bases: TGTGCCAGCAGCTTATTACAGGGTGTCTACGAGCAGTACTTC. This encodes CASSLLQGVYEQYF. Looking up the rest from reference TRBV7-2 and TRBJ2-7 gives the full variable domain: GAGVSQSPSNKVTEKGKDVELRCDPISGHTALYWYRQSLGQGLEFLIYFQGNSAPDKSGLPSDRFSAERTGGSVSTLTIQRTQQEDSAVYLCASSLLQGVYEQYFGPGTRLTVT.

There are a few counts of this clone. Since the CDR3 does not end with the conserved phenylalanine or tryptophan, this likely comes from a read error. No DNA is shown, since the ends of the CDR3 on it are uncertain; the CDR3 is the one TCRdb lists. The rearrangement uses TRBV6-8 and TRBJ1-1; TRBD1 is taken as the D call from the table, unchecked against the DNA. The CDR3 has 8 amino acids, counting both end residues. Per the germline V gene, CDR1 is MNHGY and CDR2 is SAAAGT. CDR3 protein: CAFRVSVR.